This TCR beta chain comes out of a study of shared clonotypes between healthy human individuals. Study summary: The study enrolled a couple of women and a few men aged 18 to 49. Findings and limits, study-wide: About 5% was the fraction of naive CD4 clonotypes found shared across four donors. Non-shared clonotypes showed lower generation probabilities than clonotypes common to all four donors.

CDR3 length equals 14 residues. Per germline, CDR1 SGHAT and CDR2 FQNNGV. The J segment lost 1 base and the V segment lost 6 bases, leaving 2 bases of the junction unmatched. About this clone: What it recognizes is unknown.

Terminally differentiated effector memory CD45RA+ cells were excluded from the naive CD8 cells, which were CD45RO-negative and positively selected for CCR7. Profiled with immunoSEQ multiplex PCR; TCRdb holds only in-frame clones, not every one. Counted here are around 1.9 million clones, just over 90% occurring once; the ten biggest clones make up about 1.8%. This sequence joins TRBV11-2 and TRBJ2-2; TRBD2 aligns across 7 bases. Material: naive CD8+ T cells from PBMCs. The TCR was taken from a man between 18 and 29 years old in good health. Some clones in this sample may be carry-over from other donors' samples. The CDR3, as DNA: TGTGCCAGCAGAGAGCGGGGGAACACCGGGGAGCTGTTTTTT. This sequence encodes CASRERGNTGELFF.